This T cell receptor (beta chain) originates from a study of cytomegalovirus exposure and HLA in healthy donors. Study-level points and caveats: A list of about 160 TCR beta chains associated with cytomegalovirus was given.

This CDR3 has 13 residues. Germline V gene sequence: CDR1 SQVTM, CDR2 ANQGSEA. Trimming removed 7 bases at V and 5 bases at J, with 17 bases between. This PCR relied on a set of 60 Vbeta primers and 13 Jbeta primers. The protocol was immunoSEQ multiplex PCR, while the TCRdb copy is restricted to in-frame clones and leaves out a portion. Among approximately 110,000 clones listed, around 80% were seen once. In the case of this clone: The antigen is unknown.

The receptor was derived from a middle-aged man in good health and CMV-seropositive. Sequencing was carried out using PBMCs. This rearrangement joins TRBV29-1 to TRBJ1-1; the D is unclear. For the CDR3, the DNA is TGCAGCGGGGTTGAGGGAGCGGGAACTGAAGCTTTCTTT. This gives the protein CSGVEGAGTEAFF.